This TCR beta chain was sequenced during a study of metastatic and nonmetastatic thyroid tumors. The overall study: Patients with malignant and benign thyroid disease provided blood and tumor or nodule tissue, whose repertoires were compared.

In the source study's methods: Built for papillary thyroid cancer, a distant-metastasis classifier drew on CDR3 differences across clinicopathological groups. TCRdb reanalyzed the PCR reads with MiXCR. These V and J calls rely on TCRdb rather than the paper's analysis. The repertoire holds around 19,000 clones, with just over 35% as singletons. All patients reached thyroid surgery having received no treatment beforehand. CDR3 size: 10 residues. Germline V gene sequence: CDR1 MDHEN, CDR2 SYDVKM. V dropped 5 bases and J dropped 3 bases, with 1 base sitting between them. Overall study findings and caveats: Across blood and tumor, TCR beta diversity in malignant thyroid tumors was reportedly significantly higher than in benign nodules.

A remark on this clone: Its antigen remains unidentified.

The sample consisted of tumor tissue. The chain employs TRBV28 and TRBJ1-2; D is uncertain. The sequence derives from a female donor with papillary thyroid cancer or a benign thyroid nodule (not recorded which). Some clones in this sample may be carry-over from other donors' samples. The CDR3 spells CASSDYGYTF. CDR3 nucleotide sequence: TGTGCCAGCAGTGACTATGGCTACACCTTC.